The rows below give T cell receptor beta chains drawn from one sample of a study of cytomegalovirus exposure and HLA in healthy donors. Using immunoSEQ multiplex PCR, the repertoire was profiled, and TCRdb retains in-frame clones only, with some absent. The sample contains 71,000 or so clones, 90% to 95% of which appear only once. The sample consisted of PBMCs. The receptors shown here come from a man aged 18 to 30 in good health and CMV-seropositive. Both conserved end residues are part of each CDR3. A D gene is named only where the DNA matches it firmly. Some rows mark clone size as missing; the rest say once, few, many or name a class of expanded clone.

>TRBJ1-2|-|TRBV6-5|-
TGTGCCAGCTACAGGAGGGGTGGAATATATGGCTACACCTTC
CASYRRGGIYGYTF
>TRBJ2-7|-|TRBV7-8|TRBD2
TGTGCCAGCGGACTACCGGGACTAGCGGGAGGAGGCTACGAGCAGTACTTC
CASGLPGLAGGGYEQYF
>TRBJ2-7|-|TRBV9|TRBD1
TGTGCCAGCAGCGTAGAAGGGACAGATGCCTACGAGCAGTACTTC
CASSVEGTDAYEQYF
>TRBJ1-2|-|TRBV19|-
TGTGCCAGTAGTACCACAGGCTTTGGCTATGGCTACACCTTC
CASSTTGFGYGYTF
>TRBJ2-7|-|TRBV28|TRBD2
TGTGCCAGCAGTTTATCCCCAGGAGCGGGATCCTACGAGCAGTACTTC
CASSLSPGAGSYEQYF
>TRBJ1-2|-|TRBV18|-
TGTGCCAGCTCACCACCCTCCCAGGGGTTGGGCTACACCTTC
CASSPPSQGLGYTF
>TRBJ2-1|-|TRBV28|-
TGTGCCAGCAAATACCCTGGGCTTCTCCTGCCAGGGGAGCAGTTCTTC
CASKYPGLLLPGEQFF
>TRBJ2-5|-|TRBV7-9|TRBD2
TGTGCCAGCAGCTTAGTAGCTAGCGGGAGTGAGACCCAGTACTTC
CASSLVASGSETQYF
>TRBJ2-3|once|TRBV4-1|-
TGCGCCAGCAGCCGCCAGGGTCGGATGGGCACAGATACGCAGTATTTT
CASSRQGRMGTDTQYF
>TRBJ1-1|-|TRBV18|-
TGTGCCAGCTCACCAGTGAGGGTAGGAGAGACCACTGAAGCTTTCTTT
CASSPVRVGETTEAFF
>TRBJ1-2|-|TRBV19|TRBD1
TGTGCCAGTAGTATAAACGGCCAGGGGGCCGGTGGCTACACCTTC
CASSINGQGAGGYTF
>TRBJ2-7|-|TRBV6-5|-
TGTGCCAGCAGTTACTCGAATATACTTACCTACGAGCAGTACTTC
CASSYSNILTYEQYF
>TRBJ2-7|-|TRBV21-1|-
TGTGCCAGCAGCAAGGACAGGGGGCAAGGGGAGCAGTACTTC
CASSKDRGQGEQYF
>TRBJ1-5|-|TRBV7-9|TRBD1
TGTGCCAGCAGCTTAGGTGGGACAGCCAATCAGCCCCAGCATTTT
CASSLGGTANQPQHF
>TRBJ2-7|-|TRBV28|TRBD2
TGTGCCAGCAAGATTCGCGACGGGACTAGCGACTACGAGCAGTACTTC
CASKIRDGTSDYEQYF
>TRBJ2-7|-|TRBV4-2|TRBD1
TGTGCCAGCAGCCAGGGACAGTTCAACGAGCAGTACTTC
CASSQGQFNEQYF
>TRBJ2-3|-|TRBV4-1|TRBD1
TGCGCCAGCAGCCAGCTCGGACAGGAGCCAGATACGCAGTATTTT
CASSQLGQEPDTQYF
>TRBJ2-1|-|TRBV19|-
TGTGCCAGTAGTATAGGGGCGGGGTACAGTGAGCAGTTCTTC
CASSIGAGYSEQFF
>TRBJ1-4|-|TRBV4-2|-
TGTGCCAGCAGCACAACCAGGGGCGGTAATGAAAAACTGTTTTTT
CASSTTRGGNEKLFF
>TRBJ2-2|once|TRBV25-1|-
TGTGCCAGCAGTCCGCCAGCGACCGGGGAGCTGTTTTTT
CASSPPATGELFF
>TRBJ1-1|-|TRBV28|-
TGTGCCAGCAGTGAAGCTACAGACAACACTGAAGCTTTCTTT
CASSEATDNTEAFF
>TRBJ1-4|-|TRBV15|TRBD1
TGTGCCACCAGCCGCCGAAGGGACAGGGGGCTGGATGAAAAACTGTTTTTT
CATSRRRDRGLDEKLFF
>TRBJ1-3|-|TRBV5-1|-
TGCGCCAGCAGCCAGGGACAACTGCGCTCTGGAAACACCATATATTTT
CASSQGQLRSGNTIYF